The 3 T cell receptor beta chains listed next were all sequenced from one sample in a study of blood T cell repertoires in COVID-19. Assay used: immunoSEQ multiplex PCR; TCRdb lists only in-frame clones, some missing. The table lists more than 75,000 clones, 85% to 90% of them singletons. Sequences were obtained from peripheral blood. Receptors originate from a woman over 75 with active COVID-19.

The chain carries TRBV28 and TRBJ2-7; 10 bases line up with TRBD1. This CDR3 has 17 residues. V gave up 10 bases and J gave up 5 bases; unmatched junction bases: 20. The germline V gene encodes CDR1 MDHEN and CDR2 SYDVKM. The chain's CDR3 is CATQNSRRDRGSHEQYF. As DNA, the CDR3 is TGTGCCACCCAAAACTCTAGGCGGGACAGGGGTAGCCACGAGCAGTACTTC.

The V call is TRBV11-2, the J call TRBJ1-3; the D is unclear. The V end was cut by 6 bases, the J end by 0 bases, with 3 bases between. This CDR3 comprises 12 residues. CDR1 is SGHAT and CDR2 is FQNNGV in the germline V gene. CDR3: CASSLSGNTIYF. The CDR3 nucleotides are TGTGCCAGCAGTCTCTCTGGAAACACCATATATTTT.

The J gene is TRBJ2-2, the V gene TRBV6-5; 7 bases line up with TRBD2. Germline assignment: CDR1 MNHEY and CDR2 SVGAGI. The CDR3 is 13 residues long. The trim removed 5 bases at V and 5 bases at J, leaving 2 bases unmatched. CDR3 amino acids: CASSLAVTGELFF. The CDR3 DNA follows: TGTGCCAGCAGTCTAGCGGTTACCGGGGAGCTGTTTTTT.